One T cell receptor (beta chain) is described in this entry. The record originates from a study of CD8 T cells in ankylosing spondylitis. Germline-derived CDR1 and CDR2 are SSHAT and FNYEAQ (reference sequence). The CDR3 sequence is 18 residues long. Trimming at V came to 5 bases and at J to 9 bases, leaving 22 bases not matched to a gene. TCRdb redid the calling of the 5' RACE reads with MiXCR, one entry per CDR3 protein. The sample includes 180,000 or so distinct CDR3 sequences, roughly 11% of them seen just once. The source of this sequence is a male donor with ankylosing spondylitis or in good health (not recorded which). Sequences were obtained from blood, either unsorted or a sorted T cell fraction (not recorded which). The chain links TRBV7-7 to TRBJ1-2; TRBD1 aligns across 9 bases. As DNA, the CDR3 is TGTGCCAGCAGCCCGTCTATATCTCCCACGGGACAGGGAGGGAGCTACACCTTC. This codes for CASSPSISPTGQGGSYTF.